This T cell receptor beta chain was obtained from a study of vaccination effects on CD4 cells after COVID-19. Clones were read by immunoSEQ multiplex PCR, and TCRdb kept only the in-frame ones, dropping some. The table lists about 24,000 clones, 70% to 80% of them singletons. Germline CDR1 reads SGHVS; CDR2 reads FQNEAQ. Trimming removed 6 bases at V and 0 bases at J, with 16 bases between. There are 16 residues in the CDR3. Concerning this clone itself: Its antigen is still unknown.

Before any sequencing was done, the ViraFEST assay used viral peptide pools to expand antigen-specific CD4+ T cells. Culture proceeded for about ten days, and CD4+ T cells were then isolated. Recipients of the vaccine had no prior SARS-CoV-2 infection and negative nucleocapsid antibodies. Days 3 and 7 were when half the medium was replaced with IL-2 medium. The sample in question was CD4+ T cells from PBMCs cultured with HCoV-OC43 spike peptides, obtained before COVID-19 vaccination. The subset here: HCoV-OC43 spike overlapping peptide pool stimulation. The gene calls are TRBV7-8 and TRBJ2-3, with a possible D match to TRBD2 (5 bases). The sequence derives from a human donor who received a COVID-19 vaccine. CDR3: CASRRTRRTSTDTQYF. For the CDR3, the DNA is TGTGCCAGCAGGCGGACTCGGCGTACTAGCACAGATACGCAGTATTTT.